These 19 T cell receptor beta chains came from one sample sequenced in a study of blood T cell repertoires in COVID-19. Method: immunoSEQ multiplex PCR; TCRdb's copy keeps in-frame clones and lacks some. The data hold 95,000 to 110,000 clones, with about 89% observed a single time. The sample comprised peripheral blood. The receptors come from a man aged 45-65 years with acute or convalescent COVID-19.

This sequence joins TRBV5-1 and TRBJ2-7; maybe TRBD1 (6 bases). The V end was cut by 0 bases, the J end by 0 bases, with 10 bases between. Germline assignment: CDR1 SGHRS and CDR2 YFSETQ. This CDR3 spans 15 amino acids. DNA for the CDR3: TGCGCCAGCAGCTTGGCCAGGGGAAGCTCCTACGAGCAGTACTTC. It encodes CASSLARGSSYEQYF.

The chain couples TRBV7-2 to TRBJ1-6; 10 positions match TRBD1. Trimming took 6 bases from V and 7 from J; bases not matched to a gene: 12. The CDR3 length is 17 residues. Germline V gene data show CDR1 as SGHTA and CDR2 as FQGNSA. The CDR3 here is CASRSDRGPYRNSPLHF. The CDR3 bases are TGTGCCAGCAGATCCGACAGGGGGCCTTATAGGAATTCACCCCTCCACTTT.

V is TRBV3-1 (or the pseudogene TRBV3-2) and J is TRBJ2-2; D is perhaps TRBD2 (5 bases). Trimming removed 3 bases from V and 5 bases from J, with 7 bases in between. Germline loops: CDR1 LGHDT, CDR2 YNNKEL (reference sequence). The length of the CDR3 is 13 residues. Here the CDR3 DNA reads TGTGCCAGCAGCCAGCGAGGGACCGGGGAGCTGTTTTTT. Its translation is CASSQRGTGELFF.

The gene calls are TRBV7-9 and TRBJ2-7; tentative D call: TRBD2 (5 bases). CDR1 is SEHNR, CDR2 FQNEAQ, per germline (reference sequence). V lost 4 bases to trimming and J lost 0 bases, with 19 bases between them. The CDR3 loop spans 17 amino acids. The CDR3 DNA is TGTGCCAGCAGCTCCCATCCGGTGGACTCTCACTCCTACGAGCAGTACTTC. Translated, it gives CASSSHPVDSHSYEQYF.

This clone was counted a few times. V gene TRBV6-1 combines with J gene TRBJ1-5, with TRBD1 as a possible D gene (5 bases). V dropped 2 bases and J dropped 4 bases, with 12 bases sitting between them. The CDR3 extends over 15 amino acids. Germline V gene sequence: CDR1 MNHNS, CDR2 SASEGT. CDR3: CASSEFAQGNQPQHF. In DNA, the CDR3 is TGTGCCAGCAGTGAATTTGCCCAGGGAAATCAGCCCCAGCATTTT.

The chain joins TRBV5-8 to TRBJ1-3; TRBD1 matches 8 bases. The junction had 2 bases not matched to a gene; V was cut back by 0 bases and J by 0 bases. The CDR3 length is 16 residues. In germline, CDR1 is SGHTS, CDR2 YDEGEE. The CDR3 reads CASSLEGQVSGNTIYF. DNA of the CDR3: TGTGCCAGCAGCTTGGAGGGACAGGTCTCTGGAAACACCATATATTTT.

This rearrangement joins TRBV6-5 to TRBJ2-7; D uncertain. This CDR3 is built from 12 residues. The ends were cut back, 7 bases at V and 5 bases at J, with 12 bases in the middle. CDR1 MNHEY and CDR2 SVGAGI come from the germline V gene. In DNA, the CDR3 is TGTGCCAGCACGGGTAGCTACCACGAGCAGTACTTC. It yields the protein CASTGSYHEQYF.

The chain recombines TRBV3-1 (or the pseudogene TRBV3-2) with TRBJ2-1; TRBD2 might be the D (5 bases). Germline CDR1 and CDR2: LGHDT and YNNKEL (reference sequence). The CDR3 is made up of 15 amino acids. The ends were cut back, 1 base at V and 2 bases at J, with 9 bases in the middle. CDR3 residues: CASSQGGAAYNEQFF. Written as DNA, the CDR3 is TGTGCCAGCAGCCAAGGAGGAGCGGCCTACAATGAGCAGTTCTTC.

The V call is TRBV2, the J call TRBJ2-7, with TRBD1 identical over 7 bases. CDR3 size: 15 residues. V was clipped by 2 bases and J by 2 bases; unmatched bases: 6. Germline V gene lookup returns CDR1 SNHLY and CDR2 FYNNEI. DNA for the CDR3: TGTGCCAGCAGTGAATCAGGGGACAGTCCCTACGAGCAGTACTTC. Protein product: CASSESGDSPYEQYF.

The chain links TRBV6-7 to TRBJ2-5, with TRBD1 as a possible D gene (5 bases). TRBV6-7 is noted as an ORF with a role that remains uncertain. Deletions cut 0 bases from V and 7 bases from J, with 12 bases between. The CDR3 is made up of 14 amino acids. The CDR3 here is CASSYSQANGTQYF. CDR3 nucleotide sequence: TGTGCCAGCAGTTACTCACAGGCCAACGGGACCCAGTACTTC.

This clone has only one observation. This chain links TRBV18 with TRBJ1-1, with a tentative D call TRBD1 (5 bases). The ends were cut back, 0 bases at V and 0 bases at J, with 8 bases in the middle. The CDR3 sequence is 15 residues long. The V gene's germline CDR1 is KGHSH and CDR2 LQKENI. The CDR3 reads CASSPPLGLNTEAFF. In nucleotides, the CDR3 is TGTGCCAGCTCACCACCGCTGGGGCTGAACACTGAAGCTTTCTTT.

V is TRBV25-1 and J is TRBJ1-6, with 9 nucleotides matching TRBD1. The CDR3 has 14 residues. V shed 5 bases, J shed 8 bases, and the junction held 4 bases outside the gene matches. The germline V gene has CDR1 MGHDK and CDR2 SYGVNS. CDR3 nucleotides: TGTGCCAGCAGTTCGACAGGGGGGGATTCACCCCTCCACTTT. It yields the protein CASSSTGGDSPLHF.

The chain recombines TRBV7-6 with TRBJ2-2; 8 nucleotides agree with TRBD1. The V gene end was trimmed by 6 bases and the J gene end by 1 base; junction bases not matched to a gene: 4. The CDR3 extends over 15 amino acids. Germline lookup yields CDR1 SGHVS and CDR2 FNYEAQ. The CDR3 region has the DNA TGTGCCAGCAGGATCGGGACAGGGAACACCGGGGAGCTGTTTTTT. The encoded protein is CASRIGTGNTGELFF. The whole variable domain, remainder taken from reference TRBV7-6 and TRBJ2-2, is GAGVSQSPRYKVTKRGQDVALRCDPISGHVSLYWYRQALGQGPEFLTYFNYEAQQDKSGLPNDRFSAERPEGSISTLTIQRTEQRDSAMYRCASRIGTGNTGELFFGEGSRLTVL.

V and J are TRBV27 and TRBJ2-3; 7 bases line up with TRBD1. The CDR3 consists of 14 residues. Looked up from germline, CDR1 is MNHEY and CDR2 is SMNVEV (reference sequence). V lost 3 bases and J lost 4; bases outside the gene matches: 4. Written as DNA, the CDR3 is TGTGCCAGCAGTTTGGGACAGCCAGCAGATACGCAGTATTTT. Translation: CASSLGQPADTQYF.

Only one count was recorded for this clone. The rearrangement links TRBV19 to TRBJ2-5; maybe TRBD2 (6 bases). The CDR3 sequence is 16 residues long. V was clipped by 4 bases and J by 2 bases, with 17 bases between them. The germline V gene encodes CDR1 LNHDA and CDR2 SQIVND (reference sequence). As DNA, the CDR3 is TGTGCCAGTAGTAGAGGGGAGGTTGTGGTACAAGAGACCCAGTACTTC. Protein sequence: CASSRGEVVVQETQYF.

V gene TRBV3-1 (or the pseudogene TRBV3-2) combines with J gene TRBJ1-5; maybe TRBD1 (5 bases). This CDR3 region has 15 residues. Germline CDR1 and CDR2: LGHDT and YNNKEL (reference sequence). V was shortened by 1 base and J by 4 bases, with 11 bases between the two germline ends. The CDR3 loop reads CASSQGQGLNQPQHF. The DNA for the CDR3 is TGTGCCAGCAGCCAAGGGCAGGGCCTAAATCAGCCCCAGCATTTT.

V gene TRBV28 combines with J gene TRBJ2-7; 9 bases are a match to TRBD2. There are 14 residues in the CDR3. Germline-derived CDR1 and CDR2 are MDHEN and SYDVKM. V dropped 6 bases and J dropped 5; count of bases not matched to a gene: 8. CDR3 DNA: TGTGCCAGCAGAGGCGGGAGGGCCTTAGACGAGCAGTACTTC. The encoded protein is CASRGGRALDEQYF.

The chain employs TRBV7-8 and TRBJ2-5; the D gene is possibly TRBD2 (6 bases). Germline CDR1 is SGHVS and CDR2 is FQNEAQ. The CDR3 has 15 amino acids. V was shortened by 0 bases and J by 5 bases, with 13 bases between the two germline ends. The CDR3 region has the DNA TGTGCCAGCAGCTTAGCGGGGCAGGGAGGTGAGACCCAGTACTTC. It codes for CASSLAGQGGETQYF.

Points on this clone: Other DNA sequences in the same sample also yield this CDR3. CDR3 in amino acids: CASSLGTSDEQFF. CDR3 coding DNA: TGTGCCAGCAGCTTAGGGACTAGCGATGAGCAGTTCTTC. The J gene is TRBJ2-1, the V gene TRBV5-6; 10 bases line up with TRBD2. This CDR3 contains 13 residues. V was pared by 2 bases and J by 8 bases, with 1 base of the junction left unmatched. Germline V CDR1 and CDR2: SGHDT, YYEEEE.